This T cell receptor beta chain was sequenced in a study of T cell responses to AZD1222 COVID-19 vaccine. The table came from immunoSEQ multiplex PCR; TCRdb's copy has only in-frame clones and leaves some out. Among about 180,000 clones listed, 88% were seen once. This clone was counted once. The CDR3 is 15 amino acids. The germline V gene encodes CDR1 LNHDA and CDR2 SQIVND (reference sequence). Trimming removed 3 bases at V and 0 bases at J, with 9 bases between. The receptor was isolated from an adult who received the AZD1222 COVID-19 vaccine. The chain is built from TRBV19 and TRBJ1-5; D perhaps matches TRBD1 (5 bases). The sample here was peripheral blood, taken 28 days after the second AZD1222 dose. This CDR3 is CASSIQGLSNQPQHF. The CDR3 DNA reads as TGTGCCAGTAGTATTCAGGGTCTTAGCAATCAGCCCCAGCATTTT.